This passage covers 11 T cell receptor beta chains from one sample sequenced in a study of blood T cells in healthy people across ages. The authors ran a second PCR of roughly 7 to 11 cycles using a sample-barcoded 5' primer and a J-beta primer mix. TCRdb reprocessed the 5' RACE reads with MiXCR, giving one entry per CDR3 protein. Here the sample spans about 2 million distinct CDR3 sequences, about 49% being singletons. Sequencing input: blood. All receptors derive from a woman aged 40 to 50 in good health.

The rearrangement links TRBV7-2 to TRBJ2-6; 7 bases agree with TRBD1. J lost 2 bases, V lost 8 bases, and 15 bases had no gene match. The CDR3 runs 18 residues. Germline lookup yields CDR1 SGHTA and CDR2 FQGNSA. DNA of the CDR3: TGTGCCAGCCGGGGCCAGGGACAGATGTCTCCTGGGGCCAACGTCCTGACTTTC. Translated: CASRGQGQMSPGANVLTF.

This clonotype appeared a few times. V usage is TRBV7-9 and J usage is TRBJ2-5; D is perhaps TRBD1 or TRBD2 (5 bases each). V lost 7 bases, J lost 1 base, and 13 bases lay in between. CDR1 is SEHNR, CDR2 FQNEAQ, per germline (reference sequence). The CDR3 loop spans 14 amino acids. The CDR3 sequence: CASNRGPTQETQYF. The CDR3 DNA reads TGTGCCAGCAACCGGGGCCCGACCCAAGAGACCCAGTACTTC.

This chain connects TRBV25-1 to TRBJ2-7, with 7 bases identical to TRBD1. The CDR3 has 14 residues. Germline V gives CDR1 MGHDK, CDR2 SYGVNS. V was pared by 3 bases and J by 6 bases, with 8 bases of the junction left unmatched. CDR3 in DNA: TGTGCCAGCAGTGATTACCGGGACAGTTCCGAGCAGTACTTC. Protein sequence: CASSDYRDSSEQYF.

The chain links TRBV12-3 or TRBV12-4 to TRBJ1-5; the D is unclear. V was clipped by 5 bases and J by 7 bases, with 21 bases between them. This CDR3 has 16 amino acids. The CDR3 nucleotides are TGTGCCAGCAGTCTAAGCCGACACCCCGGGAGCCAGCCCCAGCATTTT. Protein sequence: CASSLSRHPGSQPQHF.

This clonotype was seen a handful of times. The chain's CDR3 is CASSRAGGGTDTQYF. CDR3 sequence (DNA): TGTGCCAGCAGCCGAGCGGGGGGGGGCACAGATACGCAGTATTTT. The chain is built from TRBV7-2 and TRBJ2-3; 10 bases align to TRBD2. In germline, CDR1 is SGHTA, CDR2 FQGNSA. V dropped 5 bases and J dropped 1; count of bases not matched to a gene: 3. The CDR3 consists of 15 residues.

This clonotype was observed at least ten times. The genes are TRBV7-2 and TRBJ2-5, with 7 bases identical to TRBD1. This CDR3 region has 15 residues. Germline lookup yields CDR1 SGHTA and CDR2 FQGNSA. V was pared by 1 base and J by 2 bases, with 4 bases of the junction left unmatched. This chain's CDR3 is CASSLGTGVQETQYF. CDR3 DNA sequence: TGTGCCAGCAGCTTAGGGACAGGAGTTCAAGAGACCCAGTACTTC.

J is TRBJ1-2 and V is TRBV5-1, with D uncertain. Germline loops: CDR1 SGHRS, CDR2 YFSETQ. With 4 bases removed from V and 2 bases from J, the gap between germline ends came to 9 bases. The CDR3 spans 13 residues. This CDR3 reads CASSIDRNYGYTF. In DNA form, the CDR3 reads TGCGCCAGCAGCATTGACCGAAACTATGGCTACACCTTC.

This clonotype was recorded a few times. This chain links TRBV13 with TRBJ2-7; D is unresolved. Germline V gene sequence: CDR1 PRHDT, CDR2 FYEKMQ (reference sequence). This CDR3 contains 15 residues. V was shortened by 0 bases and J by 3 bases, with 12 bases between the two germline ends. CDR3: CASSLGLSLNYEQYF. CDR3 bases: TGTGCCAGCAGCTTAGGCCTCTCCCTCAACTACGAGCAGTACTTC.

As DNA, the CDR3 is TGCAGTGCTAGTCGACTAGCGGACATCACAGATACGCAGTATTTT. Residues: CSASRLADITDTQYF. V is TRBV20-1 and J is TRBJ2-3; TRBD2 agrees at 9 bases. Germline lookup yields CDR1 DFQATT and CDR2 SNEGSKA (reference sequence). The CDR3 spans 15 residues. The J segment lost 2 bases and the V segment lost 3 bases, leaving 6 bases of the junction unmatched.

The J gene is TRBJ1-2, the V gene TRBV4-3, with TRBD1 matching over 9 bases. The CDR3 is made up of 16 amino acids. Per germline, CDR1 LGHNA and CDR2 YSLEER. The trim removed 2 bases at V and 6 bases at J, leaving 10 bases unmatched. CDR3 sequence: CASSQKGTGLNHGYTF. As DNA, the CDR3 is TGCGCCAGCAGCCAAAAGGGGACAGGGCTAAACCATGGCTACACCTTC.

This sequence joins TRBV4-2 and TRBJ1-3, with D perhaps TRBD1 (6 bases). This CDR3 contains 17 residues. Looked up from germline, CDR1 is LGHNA and CDR2 is YNFKEQ. Deletions cut 3 bases from V and 2 bases from J, with 17 bases between. The CDR3 nucleotides read TGTGCCAGCAGCCAGGACGCGGTAAGGGGGGCTGGAAACACCATATATTTT. It yields the protein CASSQDAVRGAGNTIYF.